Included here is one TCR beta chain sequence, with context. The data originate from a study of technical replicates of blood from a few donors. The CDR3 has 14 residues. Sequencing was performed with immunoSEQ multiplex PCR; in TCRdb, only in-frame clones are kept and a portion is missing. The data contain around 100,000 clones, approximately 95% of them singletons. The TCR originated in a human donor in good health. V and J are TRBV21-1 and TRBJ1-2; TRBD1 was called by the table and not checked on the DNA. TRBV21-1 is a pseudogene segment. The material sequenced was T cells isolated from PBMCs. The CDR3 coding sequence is TGTGCCAGCAGCTATGGACAGGATAACTATGGCTACACCTTC. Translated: CASSYGQDNYGYTF.